This TCR beta chain was sequenced during a study of blood T cells in healthy people across ages. Overall study results and limits: Higher diversity and more naive CD4+ cells were features of long-lived donors, compared to aged donors. From one million sequenced T cells, diversity estimates were lower bounds.

Per-sample PBMC isolation yielded at least 7 million cells. Trimming removed 5 bases at V and 12 bases at J, with 19 bases between. The CDR3 is 13 residues long. Germline-derived CDR1 and CDR2 are LNHDA and SQIVND (reference sequence). A second PCR, run for roughly 7 to 11 cycles, used a sample-barcoded 5' primer plus a J-beta primer mix. Each CDR3 protein gets one entry after TCRdb re-called the 5' RACE reads with MiXCR. The table includes 1.8 million or so distinct CDR3 sequences, about 39% detected once. As for this clonotype: The antigen remains unidentified.

The sample comprised blood. The TCR sequence derives from a human donor in good health. The chain uses TRBV19 and TRBJ1-1; TRBD1 is a possible D gene (5 bases). Written as DNA, the CDR3 is TGTGCCAGTAGTCCGTTGGGGCCACTGGAGACTTTCTTT. Translated, it gives CASSPLGPLETFF.